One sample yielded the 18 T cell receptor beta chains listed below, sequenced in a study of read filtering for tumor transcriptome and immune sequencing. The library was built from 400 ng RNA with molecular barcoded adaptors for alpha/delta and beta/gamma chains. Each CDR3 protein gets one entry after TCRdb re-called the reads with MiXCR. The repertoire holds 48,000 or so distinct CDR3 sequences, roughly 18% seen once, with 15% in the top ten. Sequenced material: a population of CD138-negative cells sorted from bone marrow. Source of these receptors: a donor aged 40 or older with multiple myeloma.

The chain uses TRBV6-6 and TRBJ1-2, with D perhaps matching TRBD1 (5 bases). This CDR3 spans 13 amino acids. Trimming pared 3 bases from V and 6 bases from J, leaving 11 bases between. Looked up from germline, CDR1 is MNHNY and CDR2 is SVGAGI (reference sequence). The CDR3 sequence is CASSYRGRHGYTF. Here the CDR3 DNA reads TGTGCCAGCAGTTATAGGGGTAGACATGGCTACACCTTC.

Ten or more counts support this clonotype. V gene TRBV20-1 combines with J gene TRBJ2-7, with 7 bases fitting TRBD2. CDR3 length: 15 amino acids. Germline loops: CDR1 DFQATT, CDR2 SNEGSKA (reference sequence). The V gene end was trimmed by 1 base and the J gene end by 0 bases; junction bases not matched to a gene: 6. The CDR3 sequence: CSARVPSGSSYEQYF. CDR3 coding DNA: TGCAGTGCTAGAGTGCCTAGCGGAAGCTCCTACGAGCAGTACTTC.

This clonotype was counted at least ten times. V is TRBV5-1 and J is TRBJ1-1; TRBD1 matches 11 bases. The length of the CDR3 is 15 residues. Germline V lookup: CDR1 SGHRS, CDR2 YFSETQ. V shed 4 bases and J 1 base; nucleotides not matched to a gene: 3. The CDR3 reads CASSKGQGGNTEAFF. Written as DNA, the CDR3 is TGCGCCAGCAGCAAGGGACAGGGGGGGAACACTGAAGCTTTCTTT. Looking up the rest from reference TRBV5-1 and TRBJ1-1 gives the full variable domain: KAGVTQTPRYLIKTRGQQVTLSCSPISGHRSVSWYQQTPGQGLQFLFEYFSETQRNKGNFPGRFSGRQFSNSRSEMNVSTLELGDSALYLCASSKGQGGNTEAFFGQGTRLTVV.

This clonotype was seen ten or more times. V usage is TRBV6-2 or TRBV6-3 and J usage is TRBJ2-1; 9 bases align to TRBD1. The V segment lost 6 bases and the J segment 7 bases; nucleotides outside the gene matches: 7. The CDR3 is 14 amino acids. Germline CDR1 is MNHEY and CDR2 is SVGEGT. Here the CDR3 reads CASRDRGSKNEQFF. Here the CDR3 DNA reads TGTGCCAGCAGGGACAGGGGAAGTAAGAATGAGCAGTTCTTC.

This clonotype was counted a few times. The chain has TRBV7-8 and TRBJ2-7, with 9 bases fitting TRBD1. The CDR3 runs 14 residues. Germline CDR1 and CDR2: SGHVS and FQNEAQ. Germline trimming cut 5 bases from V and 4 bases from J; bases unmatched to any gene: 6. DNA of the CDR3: TGTGCCAGCAGCCCGGGACAGGGAGTATACGAGCAGTACTTC. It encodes CASSPGQGVYEQYF.

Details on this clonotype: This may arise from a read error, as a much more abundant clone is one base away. The CDR3 reads CASSSKVNYGYIF. The DNA of the CDR3 is TGTGCCAGCAGCTCGAAAGTTAACTATGGCTACATCTTC. The rearrangement joins TRBV7-9 to TRBJ1-2; D is uncertain. Germline CDR1 reads SEHNR; CDR2 reads FQNEAQ (reference sequence). The CDR3 length is 13 residues.

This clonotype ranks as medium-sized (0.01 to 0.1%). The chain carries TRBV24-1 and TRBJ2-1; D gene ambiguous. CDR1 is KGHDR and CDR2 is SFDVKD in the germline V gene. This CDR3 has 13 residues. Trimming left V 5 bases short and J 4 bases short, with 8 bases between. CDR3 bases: TGTGCCACCAGTGGCGGAGCATACAATGAGCAGTTCTTC. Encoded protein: CATSGGAYNEQFF.

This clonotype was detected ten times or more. CDR3 in amino acids: CASSRRTRAFF. The CDR3 nucleotides are TGTGCCAGCAGCAGAAGGACTAGAGCTTTCTTT. The chain combines TRBV12-3 or TRBV12-4 with TRBJ1-1; D gene uncertain. The CDR3 runs to 11 residues. The V end was cut by 6 bases, the J end by 10 bases, with 12 bases between.

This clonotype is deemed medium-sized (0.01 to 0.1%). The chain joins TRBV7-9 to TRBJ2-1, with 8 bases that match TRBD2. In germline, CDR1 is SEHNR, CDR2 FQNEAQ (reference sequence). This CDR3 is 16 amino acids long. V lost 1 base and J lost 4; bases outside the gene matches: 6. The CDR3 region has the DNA TGTGCCAGCAGCTTAGGCGGGAGGAACATTTACAATGAGCAGTTCTTC. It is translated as CASSLGGRNIYNEQFF.

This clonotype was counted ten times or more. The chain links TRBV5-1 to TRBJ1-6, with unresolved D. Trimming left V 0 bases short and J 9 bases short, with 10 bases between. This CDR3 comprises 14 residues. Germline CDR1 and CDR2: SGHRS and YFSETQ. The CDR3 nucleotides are TGCGCCAGCAGCTTGGACGGTCACCCTTCACCCCTCCACTTT. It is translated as CASSLDGHPSPLHF.

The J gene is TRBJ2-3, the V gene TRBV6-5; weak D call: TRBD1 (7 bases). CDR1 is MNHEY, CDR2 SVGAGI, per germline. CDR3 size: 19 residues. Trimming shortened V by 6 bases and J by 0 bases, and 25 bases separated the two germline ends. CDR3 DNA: TGTGCCAGCAGAAATGCGGGACGCCAGGGGGTGACTAGCACAGATACGCAGTATTTT. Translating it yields CASRNAGRQGVTSTDTQYF.

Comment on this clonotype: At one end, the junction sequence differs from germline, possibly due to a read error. This CDR3 is CACSFYGQPQHF. In DNA form, the CDR3 reads TGTGCCTGCAGTTTTTACGGCCAGCCCCAGCATTTC. The rearrangement links TRBV12-3 or TRBV12-4 to TRBJ1-5; D is unresolved. This CDR3 spans 12 amino acids.

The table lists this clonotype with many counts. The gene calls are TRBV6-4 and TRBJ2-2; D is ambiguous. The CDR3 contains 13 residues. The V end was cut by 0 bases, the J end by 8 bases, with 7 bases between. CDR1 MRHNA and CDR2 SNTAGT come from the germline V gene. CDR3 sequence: CASSDSLTGELFF. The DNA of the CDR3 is TGTGCCAGCAGTGACTCCTTGACTGGGGAGCTGTTTTTT.

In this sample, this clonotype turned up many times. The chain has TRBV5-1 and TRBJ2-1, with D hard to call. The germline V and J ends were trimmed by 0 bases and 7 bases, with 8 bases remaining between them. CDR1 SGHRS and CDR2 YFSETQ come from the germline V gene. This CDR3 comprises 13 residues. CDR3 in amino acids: CASSLEGLNEQFF. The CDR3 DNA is TGCGCCAGCAGCTTGGAGGGTTTAAATGAGCAGTTCTTC.

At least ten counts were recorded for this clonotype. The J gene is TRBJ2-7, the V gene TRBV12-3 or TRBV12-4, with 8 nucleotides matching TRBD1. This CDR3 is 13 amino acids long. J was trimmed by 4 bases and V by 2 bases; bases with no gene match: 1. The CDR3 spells CASSLQGAYEQYF. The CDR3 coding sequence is TGTGCCAGCAGTTTACAGGGGGCTTACGAGCAGTACTTC.

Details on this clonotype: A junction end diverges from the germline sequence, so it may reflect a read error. The CDR3 region is CSVLAGGWNEQIF. The CDR3 nucleotides are TGCAGCGTCCTAGCGGGAGGCTGGAACGAGCAGATCTTC. The chain uses TRBV29-1 and TRBJ2-1; 11 bases align to TRBD2. The V gene's germline CDR1 is SQVTM and CDR2 ANQGSEA. The CDR3 loop spans 13 amino acids.

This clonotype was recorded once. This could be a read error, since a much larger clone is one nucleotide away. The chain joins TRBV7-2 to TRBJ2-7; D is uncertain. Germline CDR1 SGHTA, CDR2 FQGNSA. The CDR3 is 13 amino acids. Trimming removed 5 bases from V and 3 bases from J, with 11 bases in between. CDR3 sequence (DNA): TGTGCCAGCAGCCCACGGGTATACTACGAGCAGTACTTC. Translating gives CASSPRVYYEQYF.

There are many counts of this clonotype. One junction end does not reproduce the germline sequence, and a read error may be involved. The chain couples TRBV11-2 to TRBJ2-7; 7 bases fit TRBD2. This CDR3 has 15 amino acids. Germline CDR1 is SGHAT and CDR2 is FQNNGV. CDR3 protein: CASRLDLAGGYEQYF. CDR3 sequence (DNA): TGTGCCAGCAGATTAGATTTAGCGGGCGGGTACGAGCAGTACTTC.